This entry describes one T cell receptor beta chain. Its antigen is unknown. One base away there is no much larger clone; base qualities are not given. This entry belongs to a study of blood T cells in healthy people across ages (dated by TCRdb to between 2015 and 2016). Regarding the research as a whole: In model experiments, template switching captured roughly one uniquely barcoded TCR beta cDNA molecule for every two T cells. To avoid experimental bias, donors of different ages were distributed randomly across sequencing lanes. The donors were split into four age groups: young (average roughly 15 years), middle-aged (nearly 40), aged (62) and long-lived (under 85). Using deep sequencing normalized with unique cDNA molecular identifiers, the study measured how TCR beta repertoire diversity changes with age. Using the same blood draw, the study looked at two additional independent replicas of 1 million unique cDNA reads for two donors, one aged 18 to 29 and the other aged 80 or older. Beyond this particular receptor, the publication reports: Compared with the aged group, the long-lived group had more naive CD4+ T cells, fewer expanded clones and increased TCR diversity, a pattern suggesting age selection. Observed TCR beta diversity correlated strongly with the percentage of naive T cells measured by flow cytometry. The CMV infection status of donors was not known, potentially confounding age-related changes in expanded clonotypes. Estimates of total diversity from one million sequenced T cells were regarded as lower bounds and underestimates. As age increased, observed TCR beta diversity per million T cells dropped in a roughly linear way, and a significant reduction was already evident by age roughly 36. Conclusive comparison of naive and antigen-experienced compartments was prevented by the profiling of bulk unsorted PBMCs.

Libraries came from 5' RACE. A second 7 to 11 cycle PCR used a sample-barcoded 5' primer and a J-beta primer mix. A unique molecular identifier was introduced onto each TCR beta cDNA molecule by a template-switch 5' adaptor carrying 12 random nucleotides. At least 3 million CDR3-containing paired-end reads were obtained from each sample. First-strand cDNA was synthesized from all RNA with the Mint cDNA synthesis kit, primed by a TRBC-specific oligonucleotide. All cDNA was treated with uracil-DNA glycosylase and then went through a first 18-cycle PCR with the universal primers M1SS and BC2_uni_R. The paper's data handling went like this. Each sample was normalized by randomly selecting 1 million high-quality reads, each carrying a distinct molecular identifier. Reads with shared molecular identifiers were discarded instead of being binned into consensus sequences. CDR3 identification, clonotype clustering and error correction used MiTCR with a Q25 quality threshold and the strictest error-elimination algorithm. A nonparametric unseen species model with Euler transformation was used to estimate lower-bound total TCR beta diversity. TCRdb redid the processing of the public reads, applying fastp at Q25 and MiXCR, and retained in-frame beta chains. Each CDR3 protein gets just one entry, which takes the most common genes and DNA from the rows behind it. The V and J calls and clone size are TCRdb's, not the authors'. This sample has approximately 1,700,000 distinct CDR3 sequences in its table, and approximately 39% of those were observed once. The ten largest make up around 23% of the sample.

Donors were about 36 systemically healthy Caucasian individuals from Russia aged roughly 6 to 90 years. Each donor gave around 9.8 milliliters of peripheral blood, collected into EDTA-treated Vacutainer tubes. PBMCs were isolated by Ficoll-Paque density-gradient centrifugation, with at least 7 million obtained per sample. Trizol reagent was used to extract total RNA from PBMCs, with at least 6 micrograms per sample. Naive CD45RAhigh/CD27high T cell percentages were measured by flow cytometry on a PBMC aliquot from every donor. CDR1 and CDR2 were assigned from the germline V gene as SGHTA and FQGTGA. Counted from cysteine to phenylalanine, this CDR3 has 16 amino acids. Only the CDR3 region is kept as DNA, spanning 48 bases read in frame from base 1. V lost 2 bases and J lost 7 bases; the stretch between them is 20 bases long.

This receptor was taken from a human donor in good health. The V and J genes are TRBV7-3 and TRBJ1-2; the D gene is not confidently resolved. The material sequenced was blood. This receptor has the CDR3 CASSLSPGRMLSGYTF. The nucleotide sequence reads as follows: TGTGCCAGCAGCTTATCTCCCGGCAGGATGCTAAGTGGCTACACCTTC.